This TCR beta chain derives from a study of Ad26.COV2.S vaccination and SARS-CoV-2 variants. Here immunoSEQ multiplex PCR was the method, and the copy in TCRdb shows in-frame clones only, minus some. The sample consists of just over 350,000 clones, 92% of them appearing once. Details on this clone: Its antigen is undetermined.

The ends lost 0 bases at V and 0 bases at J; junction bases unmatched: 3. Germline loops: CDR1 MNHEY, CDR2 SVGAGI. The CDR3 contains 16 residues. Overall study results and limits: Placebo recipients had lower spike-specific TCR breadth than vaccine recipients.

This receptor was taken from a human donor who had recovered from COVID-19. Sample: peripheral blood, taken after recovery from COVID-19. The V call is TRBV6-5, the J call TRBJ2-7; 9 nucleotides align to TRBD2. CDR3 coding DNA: TGTGCCAGCAGTTACTCCCTAGCGGGGTTCTCCTACGAGCAGTACTTC. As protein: CASSYSLAGFSYEQYF.